These 14 T cell receptor beta chains originate from one sample sequenced in a study of shared clonotypes between healthy human individuals. Sequencing was performed with immunoSEQ multiplex PCR; in TCRdb, only in-frame clones are kept and a portion is missing. The profile shows hundreds of thousands of clones, 70% to 80% of them singletons. Sequences were obtained from PBMCs. These receptors originate from a middle-aged woman in good health. Some clones in this sample may be carry-over from other donors' samples.

The genes are TRBV6-6 and TRBJ1-2; D gene ambiguous. The CDR3 contains 15 residues. Trimming took off 0 bases at V and 6 bases at J, with 14 bases between the two ends. Germline assignment: CDR1 MNHNY and CDR2 SVGAGI (reference sequence). CDR3 bases: TGTGCCAGCAGTTACTCGAGTGCCCCTGGCCATGGCTACACCTTC. Its protein is CASSYSSAPGHGYTF.

A note on this clone: One end of the junction fails to match germline, which may point to a read error. The chain uses TRBV27 and TRBJ2-7, with 13 bases that match TRBD2. This CDR3 comprises 14 residues. Germline loops: CDR1 MNHEY, CDR2 SMNVEV (reference sequence). The CDR3 DNA is TGTGCCAGCAGTTTGGCCGGGACTAGCGGGACAGAATGCTTC. Protein: CASSLAGTSGTECF.

The chain has TRBV7-8 and TRBJ2-3; 8 nucleotides line up with TRBD1. The CDR3 totals 16 residues. Trimming removed 5 bases from V and 2 bases from J; junction bases left unmatched: 9. The germline CDR1 and CDR2 sequences are SGHVS and FQNEAQ. The CDR3 here is CASSHNPGQDTDTQYF. CDR3 nucleotides: TGTGCCAGCAGCCACAACCCGGGACAGGACACAGATACGCAGTATTTT.

DNA of the CDR3: TGTGCCAGCAGCTTGGGCAGGGAGAGACCAAGCAATCAGCCCCAGCATTTT. As protein: CASSLGRERPSNQPQHF. The chain couples TRBV27 to TRBJ1-5, with D maybe TRBD1 (5 bases). CDR1 MNHEY and CDR2 SMNVEV come from the germline V gene (reference sequence). The CDR3 extends over 17 amino acids. Between the trimmed V and J ends, which lost 6 bases and 1 base, there was a span of 19 bases.

This rearrangement joins TRBV5-4 to TRBJ2-2; D is unresolved. Trimming stripped 0 bases from V and 5 bases from J, with 11 bases between. The CDR3 length is 15 residues. In germline, CDR1 is SGHNT, CDR2 YYREEE (reference sequence). CDR3 DNA sequence: TGTGCCAGCAGCTTGGACCGCGCGTGGACCGGGGAGCTGTTTTTT. Its translation is CASSLDRAWTGELFF.

The chain joins TRBV6-5 to TRBJ1-1; D is unresolved. V was shortened by 8 bases and J by 8 bases, with 9 bases between the two germline ends. This CDR3 region has 10 residues. The V gene's germline CDR1 is MNHEY and CDR2 SVGAGI. The CDR3 DNA sequence: TGTGCCAGCCGAAGGCCCGAAGCTTTCTTT. It codes for CASRRPEAFF.

This clone was seen just once. The chain is built from TRBV11-2 and TRBJ2-1; D is perhaps TRBD2 (6 bases). Germline values: CDR1 SGHAT, CDR2 FQNNGV. CDR3 size: 15 residues. V lost 3 bases, J lost 9 bases, and 18 bases lay in between. As DNA, the CDR3 is TGTGCCAGCAGCTTTACACAGGTCAACGGGGGTGAGCAGTTCTTC. Amino acids: CASSFTQVNGGEQFF.

Comment on this clone: A read error may explain this, as a much larger clone is one base away. The V gene is TRBV28, the J gene TRBJ2-7; tentative D call: TRBD2 (5 bases). The CDR3 extends over 15 amino acids. V lost 4 bases and J 6 bases, leaving 19 bases between the germline ends. Germline V CDR1 and CDR2: MDHEN, SYDVKM. The CDR3 DNA reads as TGTGCCAGCAGTTCCCCTAAGCGGACGCTCTGCGAGCAGTACTTC. This translates into CASSSPKRTLCEQYF.

V usage is TRBV6-6 and J usage is TRBJ2-7; D is uncertain. The CDR3 sequence is 14 residues long. From germline, CDR1 is MNHNY and CDR2 SVGAGI (reference sequence). The ends were cut back, 5 bases at V and 0 bases at J, with 11 bases in the middle. The CDR3 sequence is CASSLTTSSYEQYF. CDR3 nucleotides: TGTGCCAGCAGTCTAACTACGAGCTCCTACGAGCAGTACTTC.

Comments on this clone: Given a far larger clone just one base away, this is likely a sequencing read error. In the same sample, other DNA sequences code for this CDR3. The rearrangement links TRBV5-1 to TRBJ2-2; D possibly uses TRBD1 or TRBD2 (5 bases each). Looked up from germline, CDR1 is SGHRS and CDR2 is YFSETQ. The CDR3 loop spans 16 amino acids. In DNA form, the CDR3 reads TGCGCCAGCAGCTTGGTGGCAGGGAGACTGGCCGGGGAGCTGTTCTTT. Translated, it gives CASSLVAGRLAGELFF.

V usage is TRBV27 and J usage is TRBJ2-3; a possible D gene is TRBD2 (5 bases). Trimming shortened V by 5 bases and J by 3 bases, and 18 bases separated the two germline ends. This CDR3 is built from 16 residues. Germline assignment: CDR1 MNHEY and CDR2 SMNVEV (reference sequence). The CDR3 loop reads CASSDTPEAFTDTQYF. CDR3 DNA sequence: TGTGCCAGCAGTGACACCCCGGAGGCCTTTACAGATACGCAGTATTTT.

This clone was recorded only once. The DNA for the CDR3 is TGTGCCAGCAGCTTGGGAGCTTACACCGGGGAGCTGTTTTTT. Residues: CASSLGAYTGELFF. The chain joins TRBV11-2 to TRBJ2-2, with a possible D match to TRBD2 (5 bases). The length of the CDR3 is 14 residues. V dropped 3 bases and J dropped 3 bases, with 8 bases sitting between them. CDR1 is SGHAT, CDR2 FQNNGV, per germline.

This chain links TRBV28 with TRBJ2-7; D is unresolved. The CDR3 consists of 12 residues. Germline-derived CDR1 and CDR2 are MDHEN and SYDVKM. V was trimmed by 5 bases and J by 3 bases, leaving 8 bases between them. This chain's CDR3 is CASSPARYEQYF. CDR3 DNA: TGTGCCAGCAGTCCTGCCCGCTACGAGCAGTACTTC.

The table lists this clone with a few counts. The J gene is TRBJ2-3, the V gene TRBV9; D unclear. In germline, CDR1 is SGDLS, CDR2 YYNGEE. The CDR3 extends over 15 amino acids. Deletions cut 4 bases from V and 1 base from J, with 13 bases between. The CDR3 reads CASSPPPPGTDTQYF. The CDR3 nucleotides read TGTGCCAGCAGCCCTCCACCCCCGGGCACAGATACGCAGTATTTT.